Listed below are T cell receptor beta chains from one sample, sequenced in a study of T cell responses to AZD1222 COVID-19 vaccine. Repertoires were generated with immunoSEQ multiplex PCR, while TCRdb's copy carries only in-frame clones and drops some. The sample includes about 92,000 clones, 85% to 90% of them seen just once. The starting material was peripheral blood, obtained on day 0 of AZD1222 vaccination. All receptors derive from an adult in good health. Each CDR3 is given with its conserved first and last residue. Each record gives: V gene, J gene, CDR3 protein.

V gene: TRBV7-7
J gene: TRBJ2-7
CDR3 protein: CASSLTFSYEQYF

V gene: TRBV25-1
J gene: TRBJ1-6
CDR3 protein: CASSEARVSPLHF

V gene: TRBV6-2/TRBV6-3
J gene: TRBJ1-6
CDR3 protein: CASSYLTANSPLHF

V gene: TRBV5-1
J gene: TRBJ1-2
CDR3 protein: CASSLMAGGDYTF

V gene: TRBV4-1
J gene: TRBJ1-6
CDR3 protein: CASSQWGQGTGNSPLHF

V gene: TRBV5-1
J gene: TRBJ2-7
CDR3 protein: CASSLVARDYEQYF

V gene: TRBV5-5
J gene: TRBJ2-7
CDR3 protein: CASSLAGAQPSYEQYF

V gene: TRBV6-1
J gene: TRBJ1-2
CDR3 protein: CASSEGVGAIGYTF

V gene: TRBV28
J gene: TRBJ2-5
CDR3 protein: CASSYDRGAFQAQETQYF

V gene: TRBV28
J gene: TRBJ1-1
CDR3 protein: CASSFHATGTTEAFF

V gene: TRBV11-2
J gene: TRBJ1-1
CDR3 protein: CASSLGTGYTEAFF

V gene: TRBV11-2
J gene: TRBJ2-7
CDR3 protein: CASRLTHSSYEQYF

V gene: TRBV7-2
J gene: TRBJ1-3
CDR3 protein: CASSFSGQGGSGNTIYF

V gene: TRBV27
J gene: TRBJ1-5
CDR3 protein: CASSELQGLNQPQHF

V gene: TRBV2
J gene: TRBJ1-1
CDR3 protein: CASNLDRSSNTEAFF

V gene: TRBV5-4
J gene: TRBJ1-2
CDR3 protein: CASSLSPRTENYGYTF

V gene: TRBV2
J gene: TRBJ2-5
CDR3 protein: CASQGRETQYF

V gene: TRBV28
J gene: TRBJ1-6
CDR3 protein: CASSLLGGGGWDSPLHF

V gene: TRBV27
J gene: TRBJ1-2
CDR3 protein: CASSLSGLGTGPSFYGYTF

V gene: TRBV7-6
J gene: TRBJ2-1
CDR3 protein: CASSSRLLESNEQFF

V gene: TRBV2
J gene: TRBJ1-3
CDR3 protein: CASSPERGTSGNTIYF

V gene: TRBV7-7
J gene: TRBJ2-1
CDR3 protein: CASSLAGGLDNEQFF

V gene: TRBV7-3
J gene: TRBJ2-2
CDR3 protein: CASSLLGGNTGELFF

V gene: TRBV4-2
J gene: TRBJ2-1
CDR3 protein: CASSQEGTSGSNEQFF

V gene: TRBV10-3
J gene: TRBJ2-7
CDR3 protein: CAIRVLAGDYEQYF

V gene: TRBV6-6
J gene: TRBJ1-6
CDR3 protein: CASSRIIGQGDIETLHF

V gene: TRBV19
J gene: TRBJ1-1
CDR3 protein: CASSIRDRWAEAFF

V gene: TRBV27
J gene: TRBJ1-2
CDR3 protein: CASSFKVQGAYRDYGYTF

V gene: TRBV9
J gene: TRBJ1-6
CDR3 protein: CASSGFGSPLHF

V gene: TRBV4-2
J gene: TRBJ2-3
CDR3 protein: CASSQDYNRGGDTQYF

V gene: TRBV24-1
J gene: TRBJ2-1
CDR3 protein: CATSLPSGDYNEQFF

V gene: TRBV6-2/TRBV6-3
J gene: TRBJ1-4
CDR3 protein: CASSYVGATNEKLFF

V gene: TRBV7-9
J gene: TRBJ1-2
CDR3 protein: CASSPRDRSNYGYTF

V gene: TRBV18
J gene: TRBJ2-1
CDR3 protein: CASSLRLAGPYNEQFF

V gene: TRBV18
J gene: TRBJ1-1
CDR3 protein: CASSPPPPPGVNTEAFF

V gene: TRBV6-1
J gene: TRBJ2-5
CDR3 protein: CASSEFVEETQYF

V gene: TRBV6-2/TRBV6-3
J gene: TRBJ2-2
CDR3 protein: CASSYPGLAVTGGELFF

V gene: TRBV12-3/TRBV12-4
J gene: TRBJ1-3
CDR3 protein: CASSLARGNTIYF

V gene: TRBV28
J gene: TRBJ2-7
CDR3 protein: CASSRILATNSYEQYF

V gene: TRBV3-1/TRBV3-2
J gene: TRBJ2-7
CDR3 protein: CASSQASIGRYEQYF

V gene: TRBV7-3
J gene: TRBJ2-5
CDR3 protein: CASSLTGVRETQYF

V gene: TRBV27
J gene: TRBJ2-7
CDR3 protein: CASSLTGQGGTYEQYF

V gene: TRBV5-1
J gene: TRBJ2-1
CDR3 protein: CASSLAAGGGYNEQFF

V gene: TRBV4-2
J gene: TRBJ2-3
CDR3 protein: CASSQGTSGSTDTQYF

V gene: TRBV28
J gene: TRBJ2-5
CDR3 protein: CANQVAGTETQYF

V gene: TRBV5-1
J gene: TRBJ2-2
CDR3 protein: CASSLAGVETGELFF

V gene: TRBV3-1/TRBV3-2
J gene: TRBJ1-2
CDR3 protein: CASSQERGSDGYTF

V gene: TRBV5-1
J gene: TRBJ2-2
CDR3 protein: CASSLGGTGELFF

V gene: TRBV19
J gene: TRBJ1-2
CDR3 protein: CASSGTTFNYGYTF

V gene: TRBV27
J gene: TRBJ2-1
CDR3 protein: CASSSPQFHEQFF

V gene: TRBV28
J gene: TRBJ1-1
CDR3 protein: CASSTGARGTEAFF

V gene: TRBV6-5
J gene: TRBJ2-1
CDR3 protein: CASRGSSYNEQFF

V gene: TRBV5-1
J gene: TRBJ1-2
CDR3 protein: CASSFRGQGNGYTF

V gene: TRBV18
J gene: TRBJ2-5
CDR3 protein: CASSNQETQYF